These 27 T cell receptor beta chains originate from one sample sequenced in a study of T-cell reconstitution after alpha-beta-depleted transplantation in children. TCRbeta library preparation incorporated unique molecular identifiers. TCRdb called the PCR reads again in MiXCR, with one record for every CDR3 protein. The profile shows around 450,000 distinct CDR3 sequences, around two fifths of them singletons. This specimen was PBMCs, taken before TCRalphabeta/CD19-depleted stem cell transplant. The receptor set was obtained from a girl aged 2 to 9 with aplastic anemia, due to receive a stem cell transplant.

As for this clonotype: In this CDR3 the conserved last residue, phenylalanine or tryptophan, is missing, so a read error is likely. The limits of the CDR3 on the DNA are not certain, so only TCRdb's listed CDR3 is given. The rearrangement uses TRBV20-1 and TRBJ2-7; the D call TRBD1 from the table was never checked on the DNA. Termini included, the CDR3 measures 11 amino acids. Per the germline V gene, CDR1 is DFQATT and CDR2 is SNEGSKA (reference sequence). The CDR3 region is CSARPPGQVTI.

This clonotype appeared a few times. The J gene is TRBJ2-1, the V gene TRBV7-3; D is perhaps TRBD1 (6 bases). Germline CDR1 is SGHTA and CDR2 is FQGTGA. The CDR3 is made up of 15 amino acids. Trimming took off 5 bases at V and 9 bases at J, with 20 bases between the two ends. DNA for the CDR3: TGTGCCAGCAGCCCTTTGGCAGGGGATATCAGTGAGCAGTTCTTC. Translated, it gives CASSPLAGDISEQFF. The full variable domain, rest sourced from reference TRBV7-3 and TRBJ2-1, is GAGVSQTPSNKVTEKGKYVELRCDPISGHTALYWYRQSLGQGPEFLIYFQGTGAADDSGLPNDRFFAVRPEGSVSTLKIQRTERGDSAVYLCASSPLAGDISEQFFGPGTRLTVL.

This clonotype was picked up many times. This chain links TRBV7-2 with TRBJ2-1, with a tentative D call TRBD2 (6 bases). The germline V and J ends were trimmed by 0 bases and 1 base, with 7 bases remaining between them. The CDR3 length is 15 residues. The germline V gene has CDR1 SGHTA and CDR2 FQGNSA. CDR3 residues: CASSLAAGSYNEQFF. The CDR3 region has the DNA TGTGCCAGCAGCTTAGCGGCGGGGTCCTACAATGAGCAGTTCTTC.

This clonotype was found once. The rearrangement uses TRBV29-1 and TRBJ2-3, with 11 bases fitting TRBD1. CDR1 is SQVTM and CDR2 is ANQGSEA in the germline V gene. The CDR3 is 17 amino acids. J was trimmed by 6 bases and V by 4 bases; bases with no gene match: 15. CDR3 sequence reads: CSVVVTWDRGARDTQYF. The CDR3 DNA is TGCAGCGTTGTGGTCACTTGGGACAGGGGGGCTCGGGATACGCAGTATTTT.

This clonotype was observed a few times. This chain joins TRBV10-3 and TRBJ1-2; D ambiguous. Per germline, CDR1 ENHRY and CDR2 SYGVKD. The CDR3 loop spans 13 amino acids. Trimming removed 7 bases at V and 5 bases at J, with 14 bases between. The chain's CDR3 is CAITWTEDYGYTF. CDR3 DNA sequence: TGTGCCATCACCTGGACGGAGGATTATGGCTACACCTTC.

The chain links TRBV12-3 or TRBV12-4 to TRBJ1-1; 8 positions agree with TRBD1. The trim removed 5 bases at V and 5 bases at J, leaving 10 bases unmatched. The CDR3 contains 15 residues. DNA of the CDR3: TGTGCCAGCAGTCCTAACGGACAGGGTTTAACTGAAGCTTTCTTT. Translated: CASSPNGQGLTEAFF.

This clonotype was counted between two and nine times. The chain couples TRBV27 to TRBJ2-3; unclear D gene. Per germline, CDR1 MNHEY and CDR2 SMNVEV (reference sequence). The CDR3 totals 13 residues. The V and J ends lost 3 bases and 5 bases respectively, with 9 bases between them. The CDR3 nucleotides read TGTGCCAGCAGTTTTTTAGAGCGAGATACGCAGTATTTT. As protein: CASSFLERDTQYF.

The chain uses TRBV4-2 and TRBJ1-2; 9 bases align to TRBD1. The CDR3 runs to 18 residues. V lost 1 base, J lost 2 bases, and 11 bases stayed unmatched. Germline V lookup: CDR1 LGHNA, CDR2 YNFKEQ. The CDR3 sequence: CASSQADLLDRGNYGYTF. CDR3 coding DNA: TGTGCCAGCAGCCAAGCAGATCTTTTGGACAGGGGCAACTATGGCTACACCTTC.

The V call is TRBV7-2, the J call TRBJ1-1, with unresolved D. This CDR3 contains 11 residues. Germline loops: CDR1 SGHTA, CDR2 FQGNSA. V lost 5 bases to trimming and J lost 8 bases, with 9 bases between them. CDR3 bases: TGTGCCAGCAGCCCGTTACAGGAAGCTTTCTTT. Translated, it gives CASSPLQEAFF.

This clonotype was counted only a few times. This rearrangement joins TRBV4-3 to TRBJ2-7; 11 bases map to TRBD2. V gave up 4 bases and J gave up 2 bases; unmatched junction bases: 10. The CDR3 totals 17 residues. The germline V gene encodes CDR1 LGHNA and CDR2 YSLEER. The CDR3 DNA reads TGCGCCAGCAGCCGGGAAGCTGGACTAGCGGGCACCTACGAGCAGTACTTC. It yields the protein CASSREAGLAGTYEQYF.

The V gene is TRBV12-3 or TRBV12-4, the J gene TRBJ2-1; TRBD2 matches 11 bases. J was trimmed by 5 bases and V by 5 bases; bases with no gene match: 11. CDR3 size: 17 residues. The CDR3 nucleotides read TGTGCCAGCAGTCACCCCACACTAGCGGGAGCTAACAATGAGCAGTTCTTC. Protein: CASSHPTLAGANNEQFF.

In its sample, this clonotype was seen a few times. The genes are TRBV28 and TRBJ2-1; D not certain. V lost 8 bases and J 5 bases, leaving 10 bases between the germline ends. The CDR3 spans 12 residues. Germline V gives CDR1 MDHEN, CDR2 SYDVKM. CDR3 region: CASGLLNNEQFF. For the CDR3, the DNA is TGTGCCAGCGGCCTGCTAAACAATGAGCAGTTCTTC. The full variable domain, rest sourced from reference TRBV28 and TRBJ2-1, is DVKVTQSSRYLVKRTGEKVFLECVQDMDHENMFWYRQDPGLGLRLIYFSYDVKMKEKGDIPEGYSVSREKKERFSLILESASTNQTSMYLCASGLLNNEQFFGPGTRLTVL.

The chain couples TRBV5-1 to TRBJ2-2; 7 positions agree with TRBD1. CDR1 is SGHRS and CDR2 is YFSETQ in the germline V gene. There are 16 residues in the CDR3. The V segment lost 4 bases and the J segment 0 bases; nucleotides outside the gene matches: 6. The CDR3 DNA reads TGCGCCAGCAGCGGAACACAGGGGTCGAACACCGGGGAGCTGTTTTTT. Translating gives CASSGTQGSNTGELFF.

This chain uses TRBV20-1 with TRBJ2-5; D remains unclear. V was trimmed by 1 base and J by 7 bases, leaving 10 bases between them. This CDR3 comprises 12 residues. Per the germline V gene, CDR1 is DFQATT and CDR2 is SNEGSKA (reference sequence). DNA of the CDR3: TGCAGTGCTAGAGGCGGCTCGGGGACCCAGTACTTC. Translating it yields CSARGGSGTQYF.

This clonotype was picked up one time. The chain carries TRBV27 and TRBJ2-4, with 7 nucleotides matching TRBD2. The CDR3 is made up of 14 amino acids. Germline V lookup: CDR1 MNHEY, CDR2 SMNVEV (reference sequence). Trimming at V came to 5 bases and at J to 7 bases, leaving 8 bases not matched to a gene. CDR3 coding DNA: TGTGCCAGCAGTCCCAAGGCCGGGAGGAACATTCAGTACTTC. This translates into CASSPKAGRNIQYF.

This clonotype came up many times. The J gene is TRBJ2-5, the V gene TRBV20-1; D gene uncertain. Trimming pared 5 bases from V and 2 bases from J, leaving 15 bases between. CDR1 and CDR2 from the germline V gene are DFQATT and SNEGSKA (reference sequence). The CDR3 runs to 14 residues. The CDR3 spells CSAPQMAVQETQYF. CDR3 nucleotides: TGCAGTGCTCCACAGATGGCAGTACAAGAGACCCAGTACTTC.

J is TRBJ2-5 and V is TRBV18, with D uncertain. Trimming cost V 3 bases and J 1 base, with 12 bases left between them. In germline, CDR1 is KGHSH, CDR2 LQKENI. The CDR3 loop spans 15 amino acids. The CDR3 loop reads CASSPRPDPQETQYF. For the CDR3, the DNA is TGTGCCAGCTCACCTAGACCAGACCCCCAAGAGACCCAGTACTTC.

This clonotype has at least ten counts. V gene TRBV7-2 combines with J gene TRBJ2-7; D may be TRBD2 (5 bases). V was clipped by 1 base and J by 6 bases, with 16 bases between them. The CDR3 sequence is 15 residues long. Germline CDR1 reads SGHTA; CDR2 reads FQGNSA. The CDR3 reads CASSLESLATGEQYF. The CDR3 DNA reads TGTGCCAGCAGCTTAGAGAGTCTAGCAACGGGCGAGCAGTACTTC. Using reference TRBV7-2 and TRBJ2-7 for the parts outside the CDR3, the full variable domain is GAGVSQSPSNKVTEKGKDVELRCDPISGHTALYWYRQSLGQGLEFLIYFQGNSAPDKSGLPSDRFSAERTGGSVSTLTIQRTQQEDSAVYLCASSLESLATGEQYFGPGTRLTVT.

The CDR3 here is CASTDIVNTEAFF. The DNA for the CDR3 is TGTGCCAGCACGGACATCGTGAACACTGAAGCTTTCTTT. V usage is TRBV12-3 or TRBV12-4 and J usage is TRBJ1-1; perhaps TRBD1 as D (5 bases). The CDR3 sequence is 13 residues long. Trimming pared 7 bases from V and 0 bases from J, leaving 9 bases between.

V is TRBV20-1 and J is TRBJ1-5, with D possibly TRBD1 on 5 matching bases. The length of the CDR3 is 14 residues. Germline V lookup: CDR1 DFQATT, CDR2 SNEGSKA (reference sequence). V lost 6 bases and J lost 6, with 18 bases in between. CDR3 loop: CSAVTGGLGQPQHF. The CDR3 DNA follows: TGCAGTGCCGTAACTGGGGGGTTAGGTCAGCCCCAGCATTTT.

CDR3 protein: CASSLSMAGELFF. As DNA, the CDR3 is TGTGCCAGCAGTTTATCGATGGCCGGGGAGCTGTTTTTT. V gene TRBV27 combines with J gene TRBJ2-2; D gene uncertain. This CDR3 contains 13 residues. The V gene lost 0 bases and the J gene lost 6 bases, with 5 bases spanning the gap. The germline CDR1 and CDR2 sequences are MNHEY and SMNVEV (reference sequence).

This clonotype was recorded many times. The J gene is TRBJ2-6, the V gene TRBV6-1; 10 positions agree with TRBD1. V shed 6 bases and J 0 bases; nucleotides not matched to a gene: 11. The CDR3 has 19 residues. CDR1 and CDR2 (germline): MNHNS, SASEGT. The DNA for the CDR3 is TGTGCCAGCAGGTCTATCCGGACAGGGGGTTTCTCTGGGGCCAACGTCCTGACTTTC. This gives the protein CASRSIRTGGFSGANVLTF.

This clonotype was recorded at least ten times. The chain's CDR3 is CSASRTGFYEQYF. The CDR3 bases are TGCAGTGCTAGTAGGACGGGATTCTACGAGCAGTACTTC. V usage is TRBV20-1 and J usage is TRBJ2-7; D perhaps matches TRBD2 (5 bases). There are 13 residues in the CDR3. CDR1 is DFQATT, CDR2 SNEGSKA, per germline (reference sequence). Trimming took 3 bases from V and 3 from J, leaving 12 bases between them.

The chain recombines TRBV6-1 with TRBJ2-2; D is unclear. Looked up from germline, CDR1 is MNHNS and CDR2 is SASEGT. The CDR3 is 15 residues long. Between the trimmed V and J ends, which lost 5 bases and 4 bases, there was a span of 14 bases. CDR3 protein: CASSPPSTTTGELFF. CDR3 nucleotide sequence: TGTGCCAGCAGTCCCCCGTCCACCACCACCGGGGAGCTGTTTTTT.

The chain carries TRBV11-2 and TRBJ2-7, with a weak D call TRBD1 (6 bases). CDR3 length equals 14 residues. The germline V and J ends were trimmed by 3 bases and 3 bases, with 12 bases remaining between them. CDR1 is SGHAT and CDR2 is FQNNGV in the germline V gene. CDR3 in amino acids: CASSLTGRYYEQYF. CDR3 in DNA: TGTGCCAGCAGCTTGACAGGCCGATACTACGAGCAGTACTTC.

This clonotype was seen a few times. The chain has TRBV6-5 and TRBJ2-3; 7 bases map to TRBD1. The CDR3 is 14 residues long. Germline CDR1 and CDR2: MNHEY and SVGAGI. V shed 3 bases, J shed 5 bases, and the junction held 5 bases outside the gene matches. CDR3 bases: TGTGCCAGCAGTTATACCGACAGGGAAGATACGCAGTATTTT. This gives the protein CASSYTDREDTQYF.

The chain employs TRBV23-1 and TRBJ1-1; 9 bases agree with TRBD1. TRBV23-1 is noted as an ORF with a role that remains uncertain. Unmatched junction bases numbered 9, after V lost 1 base and J lost 3 bases. This CDR3 has 17 residues. CDR3 sequence reads: CASSQWERDRDDTEAFF. In DNA form, the CDR3 reads TGCGCCAGCAGTCAATGGGAAAGGGACAGGGACGACACTGAAGCTTTCTTT.